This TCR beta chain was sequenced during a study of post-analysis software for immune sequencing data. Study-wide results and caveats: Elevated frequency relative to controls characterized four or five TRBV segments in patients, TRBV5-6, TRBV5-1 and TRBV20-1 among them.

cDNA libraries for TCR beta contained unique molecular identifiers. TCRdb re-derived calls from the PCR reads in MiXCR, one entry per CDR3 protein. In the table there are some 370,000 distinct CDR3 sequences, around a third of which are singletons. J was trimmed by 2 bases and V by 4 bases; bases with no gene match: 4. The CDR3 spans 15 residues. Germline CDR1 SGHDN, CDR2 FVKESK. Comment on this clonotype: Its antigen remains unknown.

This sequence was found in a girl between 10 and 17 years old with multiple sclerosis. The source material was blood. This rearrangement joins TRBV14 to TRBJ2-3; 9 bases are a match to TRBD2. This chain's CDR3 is CASSPKRGATDTQYF. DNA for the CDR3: TGTGCCAGCAGCCCTAAGCGGGGGGCCACAGATACGCAGTATTTT. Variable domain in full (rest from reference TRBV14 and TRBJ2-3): EAGVTQFPSHSVIEKGQTVTLRCDPISGHDNLYWYRRVMGKEIKFLLHFVKESKQDESGMPNNRFLAERTGGTYSTLKVQPAELEDSGVYFCASSPKRGATDTQYFGPGTRLTVL.